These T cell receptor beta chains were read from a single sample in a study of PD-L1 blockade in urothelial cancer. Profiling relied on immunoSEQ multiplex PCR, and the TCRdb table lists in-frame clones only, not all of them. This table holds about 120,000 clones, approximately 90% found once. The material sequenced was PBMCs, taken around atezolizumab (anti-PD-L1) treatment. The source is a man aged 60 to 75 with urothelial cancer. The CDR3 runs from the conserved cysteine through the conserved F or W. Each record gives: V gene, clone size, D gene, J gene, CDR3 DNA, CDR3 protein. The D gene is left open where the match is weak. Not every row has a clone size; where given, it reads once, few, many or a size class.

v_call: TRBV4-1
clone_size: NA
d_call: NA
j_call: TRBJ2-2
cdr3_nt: TGCGCCAGCAGCCAAGGGCCCTACACCGGGGAGCTGTTTTTT
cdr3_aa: CASSQGPYTGELFF

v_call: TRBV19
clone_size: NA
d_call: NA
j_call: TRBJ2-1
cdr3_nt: TGTGCCAGTAGTAAAAACCGCCTTCGAGGGAGGAAACGGGATTACAATGAGCAGTTCTTC
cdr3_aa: CASSKNRLRGRKRDYNEQFF

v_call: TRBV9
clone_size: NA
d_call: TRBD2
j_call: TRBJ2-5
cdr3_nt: TGTGCCAGCAGCCCGGCGGGAGATGTTTTCGCGGAGACCCAGTACTTC
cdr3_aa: CASSPAGDVFAETQYF

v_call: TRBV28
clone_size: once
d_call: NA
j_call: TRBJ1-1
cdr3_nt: TGTGCCAGCACCCTCCCGGGGGGGGGAGGCACTGAAGCTTTCTTT
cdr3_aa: CASTLPGGGGTEAFF

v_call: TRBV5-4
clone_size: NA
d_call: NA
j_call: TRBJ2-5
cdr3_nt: TGTGCCAGCAGCGGGGACTTCCAAGAGACCCAGTACTTC
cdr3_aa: CASSGDFQETQYF

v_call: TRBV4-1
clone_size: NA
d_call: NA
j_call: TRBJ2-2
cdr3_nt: TGCGCCAGCACCACTAACGGGGAGCTGTTTTTT
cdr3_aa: CASTTNGELFF

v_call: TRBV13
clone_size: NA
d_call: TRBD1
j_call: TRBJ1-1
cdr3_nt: TGTGCCAGCAGCGGGGACAGGGGTACTGAAGCTTTCTTT
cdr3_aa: CASSGDRGTEAFF

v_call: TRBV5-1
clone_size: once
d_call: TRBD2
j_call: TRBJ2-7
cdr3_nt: TGCGCCAGCAGCTTGGGATTGGCGGGGGCCTACGAGCAGTACTTC
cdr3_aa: CASSLGLAGAYEQYF

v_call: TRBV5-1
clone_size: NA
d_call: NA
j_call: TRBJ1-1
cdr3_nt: TGCGCCAGCTCACAGATAATGAACACTGAAGCTTTCTTT
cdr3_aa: CASSQIMNTEAFF

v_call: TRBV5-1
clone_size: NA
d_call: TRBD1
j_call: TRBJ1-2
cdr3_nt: TGCGCCAGCAGCCCCTCACCCGGGACAGGGTATGGCTACACCTTC
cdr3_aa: CASSPSPGTGYGYTF

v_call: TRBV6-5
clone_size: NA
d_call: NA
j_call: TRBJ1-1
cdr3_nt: TGTGCCAGCAACCGCCCCGGGCGGGTGAACACTGAAGCTTTCTTT
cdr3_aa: CASNRPGRVNTEAFF

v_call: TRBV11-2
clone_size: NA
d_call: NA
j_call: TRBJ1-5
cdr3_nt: TGTGCCAGCAGCTTAGGTGCGATTAGCAATCAGCCCCAGCATTTT
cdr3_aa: CASSLGAISNQPQHF

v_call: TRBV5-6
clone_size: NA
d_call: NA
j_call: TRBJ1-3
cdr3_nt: TGTGCCAGCAGCTTGGGGGCCTTGGGAAACACCATATATTTT
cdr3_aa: CASSLGALGNTIYF

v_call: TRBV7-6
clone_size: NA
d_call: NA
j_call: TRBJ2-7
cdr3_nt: TGTGCCAGCAGCTTAGCGGGGCCCTACGAGCAGTACTTC
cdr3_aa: CASSLAGPYEQYF

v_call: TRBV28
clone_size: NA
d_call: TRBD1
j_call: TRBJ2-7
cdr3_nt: TGTGCCAGCAGGCCCGGGACAGTCTACGAGCAGTACTTC
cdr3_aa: CASRPGTVYEQYF

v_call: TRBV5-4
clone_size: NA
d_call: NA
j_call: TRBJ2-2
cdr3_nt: TGTGCCAGCAGCTTACGTCCGGCGACAGACCTCACCGGGGAGCTGTTTTTT
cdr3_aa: CASSLRPATDLTGELFF

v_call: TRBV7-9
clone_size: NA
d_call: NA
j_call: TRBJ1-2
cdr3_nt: TGTGCCAGCAGCTGGGACATGGGCTACACCTTC
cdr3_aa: CASSWDMGYTF

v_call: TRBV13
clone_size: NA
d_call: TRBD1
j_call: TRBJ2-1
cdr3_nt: TGTGCCAGCAGCCCCGGGACAGGGAGGGATGAGCAGTTCTTC
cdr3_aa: CASSPGTGRDEQFF

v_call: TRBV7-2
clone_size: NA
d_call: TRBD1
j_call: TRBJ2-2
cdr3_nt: TGTGCCAGCAGCCGGGACAGGGACACCGGGGAGCTGTTTTTT
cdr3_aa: CASSRDRDTGELFF

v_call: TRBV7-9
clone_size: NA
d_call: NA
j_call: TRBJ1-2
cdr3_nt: TGTGCCAGCAGCTCTCCCCCGGGCTACACCTTC
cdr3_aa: CASSSPPGYTF

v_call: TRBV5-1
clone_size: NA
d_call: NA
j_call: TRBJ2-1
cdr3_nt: TGCGCCAGCAGCTTGGCCGCACTCGTCGACTCCTACAATGAGCAGTTCTTC
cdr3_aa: CASSLAALVDSYNEQFF

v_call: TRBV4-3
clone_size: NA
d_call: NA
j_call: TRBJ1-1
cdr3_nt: TGCGCCAGCAGCCCGGGACTCCTAAACACTGAAGCTTTCTTT
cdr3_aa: CASSPGLLNTEAFF

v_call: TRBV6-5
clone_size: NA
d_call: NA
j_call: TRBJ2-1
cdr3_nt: TGTGCCAGCAGTATCCGGCAGGAAATCGGGCAGTTCTTC
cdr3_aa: CASSIRQEIGQFF

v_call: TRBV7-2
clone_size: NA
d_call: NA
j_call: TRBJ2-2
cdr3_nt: TGTGCCAGCAGTGAGTGGCAGGCCACCGGGGAGCTGTTTTTT
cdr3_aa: CASSEWQATGELFF

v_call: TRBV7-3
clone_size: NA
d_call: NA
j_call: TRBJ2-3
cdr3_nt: TGTGCCAGCAGCTTACGCGGGGCCACAGATACGCAGTATTTT
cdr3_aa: CASSLRGATDTQYF

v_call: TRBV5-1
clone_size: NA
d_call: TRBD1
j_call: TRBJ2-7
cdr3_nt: TGCGCCAGCAGCCTCACGGGACAGGGGATCCACGAGCAGTACTTC
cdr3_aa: CASSLTGQGIHEQYF

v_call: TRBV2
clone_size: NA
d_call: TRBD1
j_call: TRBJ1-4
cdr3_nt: TGTGCCAGCAGTGCCGACAGGGTTAATGAAAAACTGTTTTTT
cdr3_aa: CASSADRVNEKLFF

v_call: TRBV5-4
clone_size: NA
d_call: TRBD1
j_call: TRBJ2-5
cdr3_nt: TGTGCCAGCAGCCAAGGACAGGGGGCAAGTAAAGTAGAGACCCAGTACTTC
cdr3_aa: CASSQGQGASKVETQYF

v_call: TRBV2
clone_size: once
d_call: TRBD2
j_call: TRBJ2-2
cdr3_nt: TGTGCCAGCGGGGGGGGAGCGAACACCGGGGAGCTGTTTTTT
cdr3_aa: CASGGGANTGELFF

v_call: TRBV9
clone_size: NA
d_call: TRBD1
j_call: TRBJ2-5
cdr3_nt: TGTGCCAGCAGCGTAGGGACAGGGGTAAAGGAGACCCAGTACTTC
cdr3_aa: CASSVGTGVKETQYF

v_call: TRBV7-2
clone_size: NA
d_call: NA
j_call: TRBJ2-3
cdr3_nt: TGTGCCAGCAGCTTAGAGGGCTCTCGGGGAGATACGCAGTATTTT
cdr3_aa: CASSLEGSRGDTQYF

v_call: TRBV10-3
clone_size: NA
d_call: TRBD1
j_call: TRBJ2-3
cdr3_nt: TGTGCCATCAGTGAGCATGGACAGGGGACAGATACGCAGTATTTT
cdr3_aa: CAISEHGQGTDTQYF

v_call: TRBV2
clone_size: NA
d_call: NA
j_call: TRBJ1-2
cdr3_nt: TGTGCCAGCGAAGCCGCACAGGGAAATGGCTACACCTTC
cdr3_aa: CASEAAQGNGYTF